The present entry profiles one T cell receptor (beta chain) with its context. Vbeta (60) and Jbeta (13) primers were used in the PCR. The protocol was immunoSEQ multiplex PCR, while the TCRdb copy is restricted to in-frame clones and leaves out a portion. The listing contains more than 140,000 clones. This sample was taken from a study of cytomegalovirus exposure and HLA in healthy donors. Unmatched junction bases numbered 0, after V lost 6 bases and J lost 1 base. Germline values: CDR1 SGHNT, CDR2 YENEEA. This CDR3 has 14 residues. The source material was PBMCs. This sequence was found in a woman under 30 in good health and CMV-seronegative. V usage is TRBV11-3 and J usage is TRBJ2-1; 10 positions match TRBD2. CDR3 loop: CASSSGRSYNEQFF. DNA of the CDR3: TGTGCCAGCAGTAGCGGGAGGTCCTACAATGAGCAGTTCTTC.